The 22 T cell receptor beta chains listed next were all sequenced from one sample in a study of T cell responses to AZD1222 COVID-19 vaccine. Generated by immunoSEQ multiplex PCR, the TCRdb table keeps only in-frame clones and is missing some. The sample holds around 140,000 clones, roughly 92% seen once. This material consisted of peripheral blood, taken 28 days after the second AZD1222 dose. The receptors shown here come from an adult who received the AZD1222 COVID-19 vaccine.

This clone was seen many times. This sample also contains other DNA sequences that code for the same CDR3. The chain carries TRBV27 and TRBJ1-1, with D uncertain. Germline V gene data show CDR1 as MNHEY and CDR2 as SMNVEV (reference sequence). Deletions cut 3 bases from V and 4 bases from J, with 3 bases between. CDR3 length: 11 amino acids. CDR3 loop: CASSLGTEAFF. The CDR3 DNA is TGTGCCAGCAGTTTGGGCACTGAAGCTTTCTTT.

This clone came up a few times. J is TRBJ1-2 and V is TRBV5-1, with a weak D call TRBD1 (6 bases). V shed 0 bases and J shed 4 bases, with 13 bases lying between them. The CDR3 is 15 amino acids. Germline values: CDR1 SGHRS, CDR2 YFSETQ. The CDR3 protein is CASSLGTEGLYGYTF. The CDR3 DNA follows: TGCGCCAGCAGCTTGGGGACAGAGGGTCTCTATGGCTACACCTTC.

The chain uses TRBV27 and TRBJ1-2; 7 nucleotides align to TRBD1. Germline V gene sequence: CDR1 MNHEY, CDR2 SMNVEV (reference sequence). V lost 6 bases to trimming and J lost 3 bases; unmatched junction nucleotides: 7. The CDR3 runs 14 residues. CDR3 sequence (DNA): TGTGCCAGCAGCCCGGGACAGACATACTATGGCTACACCTTC. Translation gives CASSPGQTYYGYTF.

The chain recombines TRBV7-2 with TRBJ2-2, with no clear D. Germline lookup yields CDR1 SGHTA and CDR2 FQGNSA. Trimming pared 7 bases from V and 4 bases from J, leaving 4 bases between. This CDR3 has 11 amino acids. The CDR3 reads CASTFTGELFF. For the CDR3, the DNA is TGTGCCAGCACCTTCACCGGGGAGCTGTTTTTT.

The gene calls are TRBV10-1 and TRBJ1-1; the D gene is possibly TRBD1 (5 bases). This CDR3 contains 15 residues. The germline V gene has CDR1 WNHNN and CDR2 SYGVQD (reference sequence). Deletions cut 4 bases from V and 4 bases from J, with 16 bases between. The CDR3 reads CASSGTGGGGTEAFF. The CDR3 nucleotides read TGCGCCAGCAGTGGTACAGGAGGTGGTGGCACTGAAGCTTTCTTT.

The V call is TRBV6-5, the J call TRBJ1-4; D ambiguous. Trimming took off 7 bases at V and 4 bases at J, with 10 bases between the two ends. Germline values: CDR1 MNHEY, CDR2 SVGAGI. This CDR3 comprises 13 residues. The CDR3 nucleotides read TGTGCCAGCAAGTGGAGCAATAATGAAAAACTGTTTTTT. Amino acids: CASKWSNNEKLFF.

The V call is TRBV5-1, the J call TRBJ1-1, with 9 bases that match TRBD1. Per the germline V gene, CDR1 is SGHRS and CDR2 is YFSETQ. CDR3 size: 14 residues. J was trimmed by 7 bases and V by 3 bases; bases with no gene match: 7. The CDR3 bases are TGCGCCAGCAGCTCTGGACAGGGGCACGGTGAAGCTTTCTTT. Amino acid sequence: CASSSGQGHGEAFF.

The chain has TRBV6-5 and TRBJ1-5; D is unclear. Germline CDR1 MNHEY, CDR2 SVGAGI. The CDR3 has 13 residues. V shed 5 bases and J shed 8 bases, with 13 bases lying between them. DNA of the CDR3: TGTGCCAGCAGTAAAAATCTCTGGGAGCCCCAGCATTTT. It yields the protein CASSKNLWEPQHF.

The chain carries TRBV7-9 and TRBJ1-2; D remains ambiguous. Germline V gene data show CDR1 as SEHNR and CDR2 as FQNEAQ (reference sequence). Trimming pared 1 base from V and 2 bases from J, leaving 11 bases between. There are 15 residues in the CDR3. DNA for the CDR3: TGTGCCAGCAGCTTAGGGTCAGGATTCAACTATGGCTACACCTTC. It yields the protein CASSLGSGFNYGYTF. The variable domain in full, with the rest retrieved from reference TRBV7-9 and TRBJ1-2, is DTGVSQNPRHKITKRGQNVTFRCDPISEHNRLYWYRQTLGQGPEFLTYFQNEAQLEKSRLLSDRFSAERPKGSFSTLEIQRTEQGDSAMYLCASSLGSGFNYGYTFGSGTRLTVV.

The chain is built from TRBV10-3 and TRBJ2-1; 9 bases align to TRBD2. This CDR3 is 17 amino acids long. V was pared by 3 bases and J by 3 bases, with 9 bases of the junction left unmatched. Germline loops: CDR1 ENHRY, CDR2 SYGVKD. The CDR3: CAISDAGTSQFYNEQFF. CDR3 in DNA: TGTGCCATCAGTGATGCCGGGACTAGCCAGTTCTACAATGAGCAGTTCTTC.

The chain couples TRBV5-4 to TRBJ2-7, with D possibly TRBD1 on 6 matching bases. The CDR3 contains 13 residues. CDR1 is SGHNT and CDR2 is YYREEE in the germline V gene (reference sequence). V dropped 5 bases and J dropped 7 bases, with 16 bases sitting between them. The DNA of the CDR3 is TGTGCCAGCAGGTCGGACAGTACCTGGGAGCAGTACTTC. This codes for CASRSDSTWEQYF.

The V gene is TRBV27, the J gene TRBJ1-5; no definite D call. The V end lost 10 bases, the J end lost 0 bases, and 16 bases lay between the germline ends. CDR1 and CDR2 (germline): MNHEY, SMNVEV (reference sequence). This CDR3 is built from 15 residues. The CDR3 sequence is CATRPTEYSNQPQHF. Here the CDR3 DNA reads TGTGCCACCAGGCCTACGGAATATAGCAATCAGCCCCAGCATTTT.

This clone is a singleton in its sample. This sequence joins TRBV7-9 and TRBJ1-1; a possible D gene is TRBD1 (6 bases). The CDR3 sequence is 16 residues long. V was cut by 4 bases and J by 2 bases, with 17 bases left in between. Germline loops: CDR1 SEHNR, CDR2 FQNEAQ (reference sequence). The CDR3 protein is CASSSSEDRPNTEAFF. CDR3 nucleotides: TGTGCCAGCAGCTCCTCGGAAGACAGGCCTAACACTGAAGCTTTCTTT.

The CDR3 is CASSLGPGARDTEAFF. In DNA form, the CDR3 reads TGTGCCAGCAGCTTAGGTCCGGGGGCGAGGGACACTGAAGCTTTCTTT. The V call is TRBV7-9, the J call TRBJ1-1; TRBD1 might be the D (6 bases). The germline CDR1 and CDR2 sequences are SEHNR and FQNEAQ (reference sequence). V shed 1 base and J shed 3 bases, with 15 bases lying between them. This CDR3 contains 16 residues.

The chain has TRBV7-2 and TRBJ2-3; 8 bases are shared with TRBD1. The length of the CDR3 is 14 residues. J gave up 5 bases and V 5 bases, and 6 bases lay outside the gene matches. The V gene's germline CDR1 is SGHTA and CDR2 FQGNSA. The CDR3 nucleotides are TGTGCCAGCAGCCGGACAGGGCTGGGAGATACGCAGTATTTT. The encoded protein is CASSRTGLGDTQYF. Combining the CDR3 with reference TRBV7-2 and TRBJ2-3 gives the whole variable domain GAGVSQSPSNKVTEKGKDVELRCDPISGHTALYWYRQSLGQGLEFLIYFQGNSAPDKSGLPSDRFSAERTGGSVSTLTIQRTQQEDSAVYLCASSRTGLGDTQYFGPGTRLTVL.

V is TRBV11-2 and J is TRBJ1-1; D is undetermined. There are 15 residues in the CDR3. V was trimmed by 0 bases and J by 0 bases, leaving 8 bases between them. CDR1 and CDR2 (germline): SGHAT, FQNNGV. CDR3 in DNA: TGTGCCAGCAGCTTAGAGGTCTTTATGAACACTGAAGCTTTCTTT. It specifies CASSLEVFMNTEAFF.

The chain joins TRBV7-8 to TRBJ1-4; the match to TRBD1 covers 11 bases. The CDR3 runs 15 residues. Germline V lookup: CDR1 SGHVS, CDR2 FQNEAQ. With 5 bases clipped from V and 7 bases from J, the junction kept 6 bases outside the gene matches. The CDR3 loop reads CASSIRTGGSEKLFF. CDR3 bases: TGTGCCAGCAGCATCCGGACAGGGGGCTCTGAAAAACTGTTTTTT. The variable domain in full, with the rest retrieved from reference TRBV7-8 and TRBJ1-4, is GAGVSQSPRYKVAKRGQDVALRCDPISGHVSLFWYQQALGQGPEFLTYFQNEAQLDKSGLPSDRFFAERPEGSVSTLKIQRTQQEDSAVYLCASSIRTGGSEKLFFGSGTQLSVL.

This clone was found once. One end of the junction does not line up with germline, which may come from a read error. The chain combines TRBV11-2 with TRBJ1-3, with D possibly matching TRBD1 (5 bases). The CDR3 totals 15 residues. Germline-derived CDR1 and CDR2 are SGHAT and FQNNGV. The CDR3 reads CASSLTGGSANTIYF. The CDR3 coding sequence is TGTGCCAGCAGCTTAACTGGGGGTTCTGCAAACACCATATATTTT.

The V and J genes are TRBV10-3 and TRBJ2-5, with TRBD2 matching over 12 bases. The CDR3 is 18 amino acids. Trimming cost V 0 bases and J 4 bases; bases outside gene matches: 9. Germline values: CDR1 ENHRY, CDR2 SYGVKD. CDR3 loop: CAISESWVETSGRETQYF. CDR3 nucleotide sequence: TGTGCCATCAGTGAGTCGTGGGTGGAGACTAGCGGGAGAGAGACCCAGTACTTC.

V gene TRBV3-1 (or the pseudogene TRBV3-2) combines with J gene TRBJ2-3; D call uncertain. From germline, CDR1 is LGHDT and CDR2 YNNKEL (reference sequence). The CDR3 covers 15 residues. V lost 2 bases, J lost 0 bases, and 9 bases lay in between. The CDR3 DNA is TGTGCCAGCAGCCAACTAGGGCAGAGCACAGATACGCAGTATTTT. It translates to CASSQLGQSTDTQYF.

The V and J genes are TRBV10-3 and TRBJ1-5; weak D call: TRBD1 (6 bases). V lost 6 bases and J lost 8, with 17 bases in between. Germline V gene data show CDR1 as ENHRY and CDR2 as SYGVKD. The CDR3 spans 14 residues. CDR3 nucleotide sequence: TGTGCCATCAGCCCAGGGGCGGGGGTAGAGCCCCAGCATTTT. Its protein is CAISPGAGVEPQHF.

This sequence joins TRBV5-1 and TRBJ2-5, with TRBD2 as a possible D gene (5 bases). The CDR3 covers 15 residues. Trimming took off 4 bases at V and 5 bases at J, with 18 bases between the two ends. Per germline, CDR1 SGHRS and CDR2 YFSETQ. The CDR3 spells CASSPASGRGETQYF. DNA for the CDR3: TGCGCCAGCAGCCCGGCGTCTGGGCGAGGGGAGACCCAGTACTTC. The complete variable domain, with remaining parts taken from reference TRBV5-1 and TRBJ2-5, reads KAGVTQTPRYLIKTRGQQVTLSCSPISGHRSVSWYQQTPGQGLQFLFEYFSETQRNKGNFPGRFSGRQFSNSRSEMNVSTLELGDSALYLCASSPASGRGETQYFGPGTRLLVL.